This TCR beta chain was retrieved from a study of T-cell reconstitution after alpha-beta-depleted transplantation in children. Library preparation (for TCRbeta) was performed with unique molecular identifiers. One entry per CDR3 protein, called by TCRdb with MiXCR from the PCR reads. The table shows more than 400,000 distinct CDR3 sequences, with about 45% occurring only once. V lost 1 base to trimming and J lost 6 bases, with 12 bases between them. Germline assignment: CDR1 DFQATT and CDR2 SNEGSKA (reference sequence). The CDR3 has 13 residues. The chain links TRBV20-1 to TRBJ1-1; a possible D gene is TRBD1 (5 bases). Here the sequenced sample was PBMCs, taken before TCRalphabeta/CD19-depleted stem cell transplant. The origin of this receptor is a girl aged 2-10 years with aplastic anemia, due to receive a stem cell transplant. CDR3 in amino acids: CSARGSGRAEAFF. The CDR3 DNA is TGCAGTGCTAGAGGGTCGGGGCGAGCTGAAGCTTTCTTT.